This T cell receptor (beta chain) was identified during a study of a mutant IDH1 vaccine in newly diagnosed glioma. Study summary: Patients' prior therapy spanned radiotherapy, temozolomide, or both; most underwent both.

The CDR3 is 13 amino acids. Trimming removed 4 bases from V and 6 bases from J, with 11 bases in between. Germline V gene sequence: CDR1 KGHSH, CDR2 LQKENI. Clones were sequenced by immunoSEQ multiplex PCR, and TCRdb holds only the in-frame ones, with some missing. The sample includes over 75,000 clones, approximately 75% of them seen just once. Time point meaning: week 47, end of study. The investigators gave 300 ug of mutant IDH1 20-mer peptide in each vaccine dose, together with topical imiquimod. Patients, over weeks 1, 3, 5, 7, 11, 15, 19 and 23, received a total of eight vaccinations. This clone was seen just once. Its antigen remains unknown.

Material: PBMCs, obtained from a glioma patient whose treatment included an IDH1 peptide vaccine. The rearrangement joins TRBV18 to TRBJ2-3; a possible D gene is TRBD1 (6 bases). The receptor was isolated from a man in his forties with glioma. The CDR3 region has the DNA TGTGCCAGCTCACGCCTCAGGGGTGATACGCAGTATTTT. This encodes CASSRLRGDTQYF.